The clone carrying this T cell receptor (beta chain) showed up just a few times. Its antigen is undetermined. The data stem from a study of T cell repertoires in cytomegalovirus infection. CDR3 length: 15 amino acids. V shed 6 bases and J 8 bases; nucleotides not matched to a gene: 12. CDR1 and CDR2 (germline): SEHNR, FQNEAQ (reference sequence). TCRdb analysed the reads with MiXCR anew, one entry per CDR3 protein. The sample has about 52,000 distinct CDR3 sequences; roughly a fifth are singletons. The sequenced sample was CD8+ T cells from cultured PBMCs, obtained from culture after CMV antigen stimulation. This clonotype originated in a human donor in good health (CMV status not recorded). Some clones in this sample may be carry-over from other donors' samples. V and J are TRBV7-9 and TRBJ2-1, with 8 positions matching TRBD1. The CDR3: CASSFPRTGRDEQFF. DNA of the CDR3: TGTGCCAGCAGTTTCCCACGGACAGGGCGAGATGAGCAGTTCTTC.